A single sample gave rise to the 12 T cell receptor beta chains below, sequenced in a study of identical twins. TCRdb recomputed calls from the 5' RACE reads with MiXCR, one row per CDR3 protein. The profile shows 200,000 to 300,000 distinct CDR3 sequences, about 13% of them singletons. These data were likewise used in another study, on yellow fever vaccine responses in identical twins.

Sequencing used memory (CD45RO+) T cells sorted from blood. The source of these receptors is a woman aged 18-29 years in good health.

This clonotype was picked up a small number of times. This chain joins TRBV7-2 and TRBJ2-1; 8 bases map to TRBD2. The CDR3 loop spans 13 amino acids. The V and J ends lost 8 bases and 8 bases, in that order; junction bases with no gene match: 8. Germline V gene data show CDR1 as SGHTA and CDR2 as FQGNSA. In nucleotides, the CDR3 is TGTGCCAGCTGCCCGCAAGCGGGAGATGAGCAGTTCTTC. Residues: CASCPQAGDEQFF.

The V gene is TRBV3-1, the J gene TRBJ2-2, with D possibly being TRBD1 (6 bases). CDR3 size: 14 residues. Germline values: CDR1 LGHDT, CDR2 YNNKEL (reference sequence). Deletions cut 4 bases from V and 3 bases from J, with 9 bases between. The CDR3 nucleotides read TGTGCCAGCAGCCCGGACAGTCACACCGGGGAGCTGTTTTTT. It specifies CASSPDSHTGELFF.

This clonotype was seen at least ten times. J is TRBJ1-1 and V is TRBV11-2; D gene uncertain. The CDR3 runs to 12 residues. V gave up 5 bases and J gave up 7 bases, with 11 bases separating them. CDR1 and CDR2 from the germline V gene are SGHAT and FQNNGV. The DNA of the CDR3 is TGTGCCAGCAGCCAAGTGCAATTTGAAGCTTTCTTT. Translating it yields CASSQVQFEAFF.

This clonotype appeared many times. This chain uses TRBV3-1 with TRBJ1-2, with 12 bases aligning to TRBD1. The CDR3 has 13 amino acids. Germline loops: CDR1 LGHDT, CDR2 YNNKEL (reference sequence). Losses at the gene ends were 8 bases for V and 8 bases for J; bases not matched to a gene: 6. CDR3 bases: TGTGCCAGCGGGACAGGGGGCGCGAAGGGCTACACCTTC. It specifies CASGTGGAKGYTF.

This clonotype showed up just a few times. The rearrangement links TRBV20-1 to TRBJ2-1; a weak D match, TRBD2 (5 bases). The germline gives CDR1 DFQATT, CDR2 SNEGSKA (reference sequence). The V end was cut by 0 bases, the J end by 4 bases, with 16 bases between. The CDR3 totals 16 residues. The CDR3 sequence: CSARDPRADIYNEQFF. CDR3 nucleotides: TGCAGTGCTAGAGACCCCCGAGCGGATATTTACAATGAGCAGTTCTTC.

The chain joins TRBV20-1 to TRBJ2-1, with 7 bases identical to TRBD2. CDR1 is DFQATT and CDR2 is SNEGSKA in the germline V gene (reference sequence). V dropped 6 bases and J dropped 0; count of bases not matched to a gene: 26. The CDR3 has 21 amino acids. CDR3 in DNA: TGCAGTGCCAATCGTCCCCCTAGCGGCAGAATTGGGGGGAGCTCCTACAATGAGCAGTTCTTC. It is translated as CSANRPPSGRIGGSSYNEQFF.

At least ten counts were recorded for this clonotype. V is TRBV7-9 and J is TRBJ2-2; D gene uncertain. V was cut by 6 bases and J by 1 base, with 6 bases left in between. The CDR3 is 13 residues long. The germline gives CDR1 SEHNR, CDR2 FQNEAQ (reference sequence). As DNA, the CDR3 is TGTGCCAGCAGGCGCAGGAACACCGGGGAGCTGTTTTTT. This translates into CASRRRNTGELFF.

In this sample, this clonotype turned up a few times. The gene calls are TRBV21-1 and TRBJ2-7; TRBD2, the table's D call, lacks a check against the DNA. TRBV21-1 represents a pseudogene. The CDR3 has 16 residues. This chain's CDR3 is CASSKRLAGVSYEQYF. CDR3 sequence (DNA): TGTGCCAGCAGTAAAAGGCTAGCGGGAGTTTCCTACGAGCAGTACTTC.

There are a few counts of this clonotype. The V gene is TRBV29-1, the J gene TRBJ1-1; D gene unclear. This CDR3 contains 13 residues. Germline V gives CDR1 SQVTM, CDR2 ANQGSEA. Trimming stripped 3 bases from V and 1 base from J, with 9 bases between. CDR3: CSVEGQANTEAFF. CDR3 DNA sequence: TGCAGCGTTGAGGGTCAGGCGAACACTGAAGCTTTCTTT.

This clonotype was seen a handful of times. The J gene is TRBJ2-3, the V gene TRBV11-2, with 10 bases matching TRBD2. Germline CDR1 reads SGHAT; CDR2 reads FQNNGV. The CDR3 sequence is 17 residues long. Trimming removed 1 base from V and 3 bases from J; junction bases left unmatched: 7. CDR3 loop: CASSLGPLLAGTDTQYF. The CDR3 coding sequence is TGTGCCAGCAGCTTAGGTCCCCTACTAGCGGGAACAGATACGCAGTATTTT.

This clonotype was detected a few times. The DNA of the CDR3 is TGTGCCAGCAGCCAAGGGACTAGCGGTCCCTACGAGCAGTACTTC. Amino acid sequence: CASSQGTSGPYEQYF. The genes are TRBV3-1 and TRBJ2-7; 10 bases agree with TRBD2. CDR1 is LGHDT and CDR2 is YNNKEL in the germline V gene (reference sequence). The CDR3 spans 15 residues. Trimming took 1 base from V and 2 from J; bases not matched to a gene: 2.

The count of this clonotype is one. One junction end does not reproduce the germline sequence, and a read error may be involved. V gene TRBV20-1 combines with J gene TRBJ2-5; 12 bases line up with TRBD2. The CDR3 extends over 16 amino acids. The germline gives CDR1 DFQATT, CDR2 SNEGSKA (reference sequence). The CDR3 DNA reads TGCTGTGCTAGTTCGCTAGCGGGAGGGGGTAGAGAGACCCAGTACTTC. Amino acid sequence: CCASSLAGGGRETQYF.